The 13 T cell receptor beta chains reported below all come from one sample, sequenced in a study of beta chain features in type 1 diabetes. Overall study findings and caveats: Shorter TCRB CDR3s, moderately but significantly so, were found in Type 1 diabetes patients in all four CD4+ subsets.

Antigens for these TCRs are unknown. All of the isolated RNA was reverse transcribed, so expressed TCRB transcripts were sequenced. Libraries were prepared by immunoSEQ multiplex PCR; TCRdb keeps only in-frame clonotypes and omits some of them. The sample yields 250,000 to 300,000 clones, approximately 15% seen once. The sequencing input was naive CD4+ T cells from blood. The receptors stem from a man younger than 45 with type 1 diabetes.

The chain recombines TRBV7-2 with TRBJ2-5; unclear D gene. CDR3 length equals 14 residues. Trimming removed 2 bases from V and 0 bases from J, with 7 bases in between. Germline V lookup: CDR1 SGHTA, CDR2 FQGNSA. This chain's CDR3 is CASSLFGDQETQYF. CDR3 in DNA: TGTGCCAGCAGCTTATTCGGAGACCAAGAGACCCAGTACTTC.

The V call is TRBV18, the J call TRBJ1-2; TRBD1 matches 8 bases. The germline gives CDR1 KGHSH, CDR2 LQKENI. With 5 bases clipped from V and 8 bases from J, the junction kept 16 bases outside the gene matches. The CDR3 totals 16 residues. CDR3 coding DNA: TGTGCCAGCTCAGCAGGACAGGGTACCCTACTAGGCGGCTACACCTTC. Its translation is CASSAGQGTLLGGYTF.

This clone showed up just a few times. V usage is TRBV18 and J usage is TRBJ1-1, with 8 bases fitting TRBD1. Trimming cost V 3 bases and J 5 bases; bases outside gene matches: 5. Germline CDR1 KGHSH, CDR2 LQKENI. The CDR3 totals 14 residues. The CDR3 nucleotides are TGTGCCAGCTCACCCGACAGGGGCTTTACTGAAGCTTTCTTT. The encoded protein is CASSPDRGFTEAFF.

This clone was seen a handful of times. The chain is built from TRBV2 and TRBJ2-7; 13 bases match TRBD2. CDR1 and CDR2 from the germline V gene are SNHLY and FYNNEI. V shed 6 bases and J 3 bases; nucleotides not matched to a gene: 11. The CDR3 runs to 17 residues. The CDR3 loop is CASRARLAGGTVYEQYF. In DNA form, the CDR3 reads TGTGCCAGCAGGGCAAGACTAGCGGGAGGTACCGTCTACGAGCAGTACTTC.

This clone was counted a few times. The chain couples TRBV6-5 to TRBJ2-1; D is possibly TRBD2 (5 bases). The CDR3 consists of 13 residues. CDR1 and CDR2 (germline): MNHEY, SVGAGI. The ends were cut back, 6 bases at V and 4 bases at J, with 10 bases in the middle. CDR3 in DNA: TGTGCCAGCAGCCCCGAGCGGTACAATGAGCAGTTCTTC. Its translation is CASSPERYNEQFF.

For the CDR3, the DNA is TGTGCCAGTCTCAACACAGGGGATCAGCCCCAGCATTTT. Translation gives CASLNTGDQPQHF. The gene calls are TRBV6-1 and TRBJ1-5; 7 bases agree with TRBD1. The germline V gene encodes CDR1 MNHNS and CDR2 SASEGT. Germline trimming cut 9 bases from V and 5 bases from J; bases unmatched to any gene: 7. The CDR3 loop spans 13 amino acids.

This clone appeared a few times. The V gene is TRBV5-4, the J gene TRBJ1-5; 12 bases match TRBD1. Germline loops: CDR1 SGHNT, CDR2 YYREEE (reference sequence). The CDR3 spans 15 residues. The ends lost 4 bases at V and 6 bases at J; junction bases unmatched: 5. CDR3 amino acids: CASSPGQGAGQPQHF. CDR3 nucleotide sequence: TGTGCCAGCAGCCCGGGACAGGGGGCAGGTCAGCCCCAGCATTTT.

CDR3: CASSVGTGSYGYTF. The CDR3 nucleotides are TGTGCCAGCAGCGTAGGGACAGGGAGCTATGGCTACACCTTC. J is TRBJ1-2 and V is TRBV9; 8 positions match TRBD1. CDR3 length: 14 residues. CDR1 and CDR2 from the germline V gene are SGDLS and YYNGEE. V gave up 0 bases and J gave up 4 bases; unmatched junction bases: 2.

The chain has TRBV11-3 and TRBJ2-5; D gene uncertain. V was shortened by 3 bases and J by 5 bases, with 7 bases between the two germline ends. CDR1 is SGHNT and CDR2 is YENEEA in the germline V gene. The CDR3 is made up of 12 amino acids. The CDR3 DNA follows: TGTGCCAGCAGCTTCCAAGAGGAGACCCAGTACTTC. Its translation: CASSFQEETQYF. The full variable domain, in which reference TRBV11-3 and TRBJ2-5 provide the parts outside the CDR3, is EAGVVQSPRYKIIEKKQPVAFWCNPISGHNTLYWYLQNLGQGPELLIRYENEEAVDDSQLPKDRFSAERLKGVDSTLKIQPAELGDSAVYLCASSFQEETQYFGPGTRLLVL.

The chain links TRBV5-1 to TRBJ2-5; 7 bases fit TRBD1. V trimming: 4 bases; J trimming: 4 bases; junction bases outside the gene matches: 10. The CDR3 has 15 residues. CDR1 and CDR2 (germline): SGHRS, YFSETQ. In DNA form, the CDR3 reads TGCGCCAGCAGCCCACCCACGACAGGGTCAGAGACCCAGTACTTC. As protein: CASSPPTTGSETQYF.

This clone has a handful of counts. The chain couples TRBV28 to TRBJ1-1; D unresolved. The CDR3 extends over 11 amino acids. The germline V gene has CDR1 MDHEN and CDR2 SYDVKM. V dropped 3 bases and J dropped 4 bases, with 3 bases sitting between them. DNA for the CDR3: TGTGCCAGCAGTTTCATCACTGAAGCTTTCTTT. This codes for CASSFITEAFF.

The chain's CDR3 is CASSFPGFDYGYTF. The CDR3 nucleotides read TGTGCCAGCAGCTTCCCCGGGTTTGACTATGGCTACACCTTC. The chain recombines TRBV7-9 with TRBJ1-2, with D hard to call. The germline CDR1 and CDR2 sequences are SEHNR and FQNEAQ (reference sequence). This CDR3 spans 14 amino acids. V lost 3 bases to trimming and J lost 3 bases, with 11 bases between them. The full variable domain, with the rest looked up from reference TRBV7-9 and TRBJ1-2, is DTGVSQNPRHKITKRGQNVTFRCDPISEHNRLYWYRQTLGQGPEFLTYFQNEAQLEKSRLLSDRFSAERPKGSFSTLEIQRTEQGDSAMYLCASSFPGFDYGYTFGSGTRLTVV.

In its sample, this clone was seen a few times. The V call is TRBV28, the J call TRBJ1-5; D is ambiguous. CDR3 length: 10 residues. The germline V and J ends were trimmed by 6 bases and 15 bases, with 12 bases remaining between them. Germline CDR1 and CDR2: MDHEN and SYDVKM. The CDR3 sequence: CASSHQIPHF. CDR3 nucleotide sequence: TGTGCCAGCAGCCATCAGATCCCGCATTTT.